This TCR beta chain was sequenced in a study of T cell responses to AZD1222 COVID-19 vaccine. Researchers grouped second doses given at about 4 or about 12 weeks into one pool. Assay: immunoSEQ multiplex PCR; the TCRdb copy retains only in-frame clones and omits some. The table records about 83,000 clones, approximately 83% of them present only once. Broader study findings: Regions 160-218 and 743-854 held dominance among vaccine-associated CD4 TCRs, which spanned spike. Possibly, clonal diversity was underestimated; donors were largely white British and included more females.

A remark on this clone: The antigen remains unidentified.

The CDR3 length is 16 residues. Germline assignment: CDR1 SGHRS and CDR2 YFSETQ. Trimming cost V 4 bases and J 0 bases, with 13 bases left between them. This TCR came from an adult who received the AZD1222 COVID-19 vaccine. The chain links TRBV5-1 to TRBJ1-4; no reliable D call. The sequenced sample was peripheral blood, obtained 28 days after the second AZD1222 dose. CDR3 DNA: TGCGCCAGCAGCCCGTACGTGGGAACAACTAATGAAAAACTGTTTTTT. Its protein is CASSPYVGTTNEKLFF.